This TCR beta chain was identified in a study of identical twins. MiXCR was run by TCRdb on the 5' RACE reads, yielding one entry per CDR3 protein. The repertoire includes roughly 350,000 distinct CDR3 sequences, roughly an eighth of them detected once, and roughly 7.8% sits in the top ten. Germline-derived CDR1 and CDR2 are SGHNT and YENEEA. CDR3 size: 17 residues. The V segment lost 7 bases and the J segment 2 bases; nucleotides outside the gene matches: 13. In this sample, this clonotype turned up many times. The sample also formed part of further work on yellow fever vaccine responses in identical twins.

This receptor was taken from a young woman in good health. The chain links TRBV11-3 to TRBJ2-3; 9 positions match TRBD2. Sequenced: CD8+ T cells sorted from blood. CDR3 sequence (DNA): TGTGCCAGCACGGGACCGATAGCGGGAGCTTTCACAGATACGCAGTATTTT. As protein: CASTGPIAGAFTDTQYF.